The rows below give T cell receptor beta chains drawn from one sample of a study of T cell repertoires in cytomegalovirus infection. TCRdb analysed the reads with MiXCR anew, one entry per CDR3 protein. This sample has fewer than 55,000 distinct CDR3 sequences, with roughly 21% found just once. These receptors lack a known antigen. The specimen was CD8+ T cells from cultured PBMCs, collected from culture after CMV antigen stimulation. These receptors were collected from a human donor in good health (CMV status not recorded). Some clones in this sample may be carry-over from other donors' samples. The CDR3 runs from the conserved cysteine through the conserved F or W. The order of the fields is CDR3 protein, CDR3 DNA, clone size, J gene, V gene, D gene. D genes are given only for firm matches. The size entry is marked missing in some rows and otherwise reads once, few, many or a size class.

cdr3_aa: CASKPRMNTEAFF; cdr3_nt: TGTGCCAGCAAGCCGCGGATGAACACTGAAGCTTTCTTT; clone_size: -; j_call: TRBJ1-1; v_call: TRBV2; d_call: -
cdr3_aa: CASSPGQGGYGYTF; cdr3_nt: TGTGCCAGCAGTCCTGGACAGGGCGGCTATGGCTACACCTTC; clone_size: -; j_call: TRBJ1-2; v_call: TRBV12-3/TRBV12-4; d_call: TRBD1
cdr3_aa: CASSHLQAGRNNYGYTF; cdr3_nt: TGCGCCAGCAGCCACCTGCAGGCGGGACGAAATAACTATGGCTACACCTTC; clone_size: -; j_call: TRBJ1-2; v_call: TRBV4-1; d_call: -
cdr3_aa: CASSSNQGVNYGYTF; cdr3_nt: TGTGCCAGCAGCTCCAATCAGGGAGTGAACTATGGCTACACCTTC; clone_size: -; j_call: TRBJ1-2; v_call: TRBV7-2; d_call: -
cdr3_aa: CASSEIPGEAFF; cdr3_nt: TGTGCCAGCAGTGAAATCCCCGGGGAAGCTTTCTTT; clone_size: -; j_call: TRBJ1-1; v_call: TRBV6-1; d_call: -
cdr3_aa: CASSAWTGSGYEQYF; cdr3_nt: TGTGCCAGCAGTGCGTGGACAGGGTCCGGCTACGAGCAGTACTTC; clone_size: -; j_call: TRBJ2-7; v_call: TRBV6-1; d_call: TRBD1
cdr3_aa: CASSFKLQTQYF; cdr3_nt: TGTGCCAGCAGTTTTAAGCTGCAGACCCAGTACTTC; clone_size: -; j_call: TRBJ2-5; v_call: TRBV12-3/TRBV12-4; d_call: -
cdr3_aa: CASSPRRGNTGELFF; cdr3_nt: TGCGCCAGCAGCCCTCGACGGGGGAACACCGGGGAGCTGTTTTTT; clone_size: -; j_call: TRBJ2-2; v_call: TRBV4-3; d_call: -
cdr3_aa: CASTLAGDNQPQHF; cdr3_nt: TGTGCCAGCACTCTTGCAGGGGACAATCAGCCCCAGCATTTT; clone_size: -; j_call: TRBJ1-5; v_call: TRBV12-3/TRBV12-4; d_call: -
cdr3_aa: CASRGDSRHEQYF; cdr3_nt: TGTGCCAGCCGGGGGGACAGTCGCCACGAGCAGTACTTC; clone_size: few; j_call: TRBJ2-7; v_call: TRBV7-2; d_call: -
cdr3_aa: CASSLWETEAFF; cdr3_nt: TGTGCCAGCAGCTTATGGGAAACTGAAGCTTTCTTT; clone_size: many; j_call: TRBJ1-1; v_call: TRBV7-2; d_call: -
cdr3_aa: CASSLRDREHEQYF; cdr3_nt: TGTGCCAGCAGCCTCCGGGACAGGGAGCACGAGCAGTACTTC; clone_size: many; j_call: TRBJ2-7; v_call: TRBV7-8; d_call: TRBD1
cdr3_aa: CASSPLTGSHRNTIYF; cdr3_nt: TGTGCCAGCAGCCCCCTGACGGGGTCTCATCGAAACACCATATATTTT; clone_size: -; j_call: TRBJ1-3; v_call: TRBV7-2; d_call: -
cdr3_aa: CASSPRRDTGELFF; cdr3_nt: TGTGCCAGCAGCCCTAGGAGGGACACCGGGGAGCTGTTTTTT; clone_size: few; j_call: TRBJ2-2; v_call: TRBV7-7; d_call: -
cdr3_aa: CASSLQGGPQNEQFF; cdr3_nt: TGTGCCAGCAGCCTGCAAGGCGGACCACAAAATGAGCAGTTCTTC; clone_size: -; j_call: TRBJ2-1; v_call: TRBV11-2; d_call: -
cdr3_aa: CASSLYRNTEAFF; cdr3_nt: TGTGCCAGCAGCTTATACAGGAACACTGAAGCTTTCTTT; clone_size: -; j_call: TRBJ1-1; v_call: TRBV7-8; d_call: -
cdr3_aa: CASSRSYEQYF; cdr3_nt: TGTGCCAGCAGCCGCTCCTACGAGCAGTACTTC; clone_size: -; j_call: TRBJ2-7; v_call: TRBV7-2; d_call: -
cdr3_aa: CASSPRQGWNTDTQYF; cdr3_nt: TGTGCCAGCAGTCCTCGACAGGGGTGGAACACAGATACGCAGTATTTT; clone_size: few; j_call: TRBJ2-3; v_call: TRBV14; d_call: TRBD1
cdr3_aa: CASSVNLPGPTNQPQHF; cdr3_nt: TGTGCCAGCAGCGTAAACCTTCCGGGACCGACCAATCAGCCCCAGCATTTT; clone_size: -; j_call: TRBJ1-5; v_call: TRBV7-2; d_call: -
cdr3_aa: CASSPRRENGELFF; cdr3_nt: TGTGCCAGCAGCCCCCGCCGGGAGAACGGGGAGCTGTTTTTT; clone_size: few; j_call: TRBJ2-2; v_call: TRBV7-2; d_call: -
cdr3_aa: CASSFVGPFYEQYF; cdr3_nt: TGTGCCAGCAGTTTCGTCGGACCGTTCTACGAGCAGTACTTC; clone_size: -; j_call: TRBJ2-7; v_call: TRBV12-3/TRBV12-4; d_call: -
cdr3_aa: CASKASGLASTDTQYF; cdr3_nt: TGTGCCAGTAAGGCTAGCGGGTTAGCTAGCACAGATACGCAGTATTTT; clone_size: few; j_call: TRBJ2-3; v_call: TRBV19; d_call: TRBD2
cdr3_aa: CASSYSIRDLPTDEQYF; cdr3_nt: TGTGCCAGCAGTTACTCGATACGAGACCTCCCAACCGACGAGCAGTACTTC; clone_size: -; j_call: TRBJ2-7; v_call: TRBV6-5; d_call: -
cdr3_aa: CASSYEASLMGYNEQFF; cdr3_nt: TGTGCCAGCAGTTACGAGGCCAGCCTTATGGGTTACAATGAGCAGTTCTTC; clone_size: -; j_call: TRBJ2-1; v_call: TRBV6-2/TRBV6-3; d_call: -
cdr3_aa: CASSSLVSGSYSNQPQHF; cdr3_nt: TGTGCCAGCAGTTCTCTAGTTTCCGGGTCATATAGCAATCAGCCCCAGCATTTT; clone_size: -; j_call: TRBJ1-5; v_call: TRBV27; d_call: -
cdr3_aa: CASSARGSGVGDTQYF; cdr3_nt: TGTGCCAGCAGTGCGAGGGGCAGCGGGGTTGGAGATACGCAGTATTTT; clone_size: -; j_call: TRBJ2-3; v_call: TRBV6-4; d_call: TRBD2
cdr3_aa: CASSITGMNTEAFF; cdr3_nt: TGTGCCAGTAGTATAACAGGAATGAACACTGAAGCTTTCTTT; clone_size: -; j_call: TRBJ1-1; v_call: TRBV19; d_call: -
cdr3_aa: CASSQVLGGQGPEAFF; cdr3_nt: TGTGCCAGCAGCCAAGTATTAGGAGGGCAGGGACCTGAAGCTTTCTTT; clone_size: few; j_call: TRBJ1-1; v_call: TRBV4-2; d_call: -
cdr3_aa: CASSSRQADTEAFF; cdr3_nt: TGTGCCAGCAGCTCCAGACAGGCAGACACTGAAGCTTTCTTT; clone_size: -; j_call: TRBJ1-1; v_call: TRBV7-8; d_call: -
cdr3_aa: CASSWVQNTEAFF; cdr3_nt: TGTGCCAGTAGTTGGGTGCAGAACACTGAAGCTTTCTTT; clone_size: -; j_call: TRBJ1-1; v_call: TRBV19; d_call: -
cdr3_aa: CSARDLGGRSTGELFF; cdr3_nt: TGCAGTGCTAGAGATCTTGGGGGAAGAAGCACCGGGGAGCTGTTTTTT; clone_size: many; j_call: TRBJ2-2; v_call: TRBV20-1; d_call: -
cdr3_aa: CASHGRDRSSYNSPLHF; cdr3_nt: TGTGCCAGCCATGGCCGGGACCGCAGCTCCTATAATTCACCCCTCCACTTT; clone_size: few; j_call: TRBJ1-6; v_call: TRBV2; d_call: -
cdr3_aa: CASSLALGADQPQHF; cdr3_nt: TGTGCCAGCAGCTTAGCTCTCGGGGCAGATCAGCCCCAGCATTTT; clone_size: -; j_call: TRBJ1-5; v_call: TRBV7-2; d_call: -
cdr3_aa: CASSLATATTDTQYF; cdr3_nt: TGTGCCAGCAGCTTAGCAACAGCTACCACAGATACGCAGTATTTT; clone_size: -; j_call: TRBJ2-3; v_call: TRBV7-2; d_call: -
cdr3_aa: CATSPDRRSNQPQHF; cdr3_nt: TGTGCCACCAGCCCCGACAGGAGGAGCAATCAGCCCCAGCATTTT; clone_size: -; j_call: TRBJ1-5; v_call: TRBV15; d_call: -
cdr3_aa: CASSGGWRGGPNEQYF; cdr3_nt: TGTGCCAGCAGCGGGGGTTGGCGGGGGGGCCCGAACGAGCAGTACTTC; clone_size: -; j_call: TRBJ2-7; v_call: TRBV6-1; d_call: TRBD2
cdr3_aa: CASSLGTGGSYEQYF; cdr3_nt: TGTGCCAGCAGCTTAGGGACAGGGGGCTCCTACGAGCAGTACTTC; clone_size: few; j_call: TRBJ2-7; v_call: TRBV7-2; d_call: TRBD1
cdr3_aa: CASSLFVTDPFNNEQFF; cdr3_nt: TGTGCCAGCAGCCTTTTTGTGACTGACCCCTTCAACAATGAGCAGTTCTTC; clone_size: many; j_call: TRBJ2-1; v_call: TRBV7-6; d_call: -
cdr3_aa: CASSPRIRPGQGANLSYEQYF; cdr3_nt: TGTGCCAGCAGCCCTCGAATAAGGCCGGGACAGGGGGCCAATTTATCCTACGAGCAGTACTTC; clone_size: -; j_call: TRBJ2-7; v_call: TRBV7-6; d_call: TRBD1
cdr3_aa: CASSFGGGPGELFF; cdr3_nt: TGTGCCAGCAGCTTTGGGGGGGGGCCCGGGGAGCTGTTTTTT; clone_size: -; j_call: TRBJ2-2; v_call: TRBV7-6; d_call: -
cdr3_aa: CASRDGTQVFRYYGYTF; cdr3_nt: TGTGCCAGCAGGGATGGGACACAAGTTTTCCGATACTATGGCTACACCTTC; clone_size: -; j_call: TRBJ1-2; v_call: TRBV6-6; d_call: -
cdr3_aa: CASSPTGGADTQYF; cdr3_nt: TGTGCCAGCAGCCCGACAGGGGGCGCAGATACGCAGTATTTT; clone_size: few; j_call: TRBJ2-3; v_call: TRBV7-2; d_call: TRBD1
cdr3_aa: CASSYTPGLHREQYF; cdr3_nt: TGTGCCAGCAGTTACACCCCGGGCCTACACCGCGAGCAGTACTTC; clone_size: few; j_call: TRBJ2-7; v_call: TRBV6-2/TRBV6-3; d_call: -
cdr3_aa: CASSLGPYTSNQPQHF; cdr3_nt: TGTGCCAGCAGCCTAGGGCCTTACACTAGCAATCAGCCCCAGCATTTT; clone_size: few; j_call: TRBJ1-5; v_call: TRBV5-6; d_call: -
cdr3_aa: CASSLGPFSGDEQYF; cdr3_nt: TGTGCCAGCAGCTTAGGCCCGTTTAGCGGGGACGAGCAGTACTTC; clone_size: -; j_call: TRBJ2-7; v_call: TRBV7-2; d_call: TRBD2
cdr3_aa: CASLDGAGGPGETQYF; cdr3_nt: TGTGCCAGCCTTGACGGAGCGGGGGGGCCCGGGGAGACCCAGTACTTC; clone_size: few; j_call: TRBJ2-5; v_call: TRBV7-8; d_call: TRBD2
cdr3_aa: CASLSYNEQFF; cdr3_nt: TGTGCCAGCCTCTCCTACAATGAGCAGTTCTTC; clone_size: -; j_call: TRBJ2-1; v_call: TRBV27; d_call: -
cdr3_aa: CASSFGGIEGYTF; cdr3_nt: TGTGCCAGCAGTTTCGGAGGGATAGAAGGCTACACCTTC; clone_size: -; j_call: TRBJ1-2; v_call: TRBV27; d_call: -
cdr3_aa: CSAAQDRAQWGEQYF; cdr3_nt: TGCAGTGCTGCTCAAGACAGGGCCCAATGGGGCGAGCAGTACTTC; clone_size: few; j_call: TRBJ2-7; v_call: TRBV20-1; d_call: TRBD1
cdr3_aa: CASSHPPGQGSSYNEQFF; cdr3_nt: TGTGCCAGCAGCCATCCGCCGGGACAGGGTAGCTCCTACAATGAGCAGTTCTTC; clone_size: -; j_call: TRBJ2-1; v_call: TRBV14; d_call: TRBD1
cdr3_aa: CASSLRAGGWETQYF; cdr3_nt: TGTGCCAGCAGTTTACGAGCGGGGGGGTGGGAGACCCAGTACTTC; clone_size: -; j_call: TRBJ2-5; v_call: TRBV27; d_call: TRBD2
cdr3_aa: CASSPGQGDYGYTF; cdr3_nt: TGTGCCAGCAGCCCCGGACAGGGCGACTATGGCTACACCTTC; clone_size: many; j_call: TRBJ1-2; v_call: TRBV5-6; d_call: TRBD1
cdr3_aa: CASSPGLNPWNEQFF; cdr3_nt: TGTGCCAGCAGCCCCGGGCTTAACCCGTGGAATGAGCAGTTCTTC; clone_size: few; j_call: TRBJ2-1; v_call: TRBV27; d_call: -